Presented here are 5 T cell receptor beta chains from one specimen sequenced in a study of cytomegalovirus exposure and HLA in healthy donors. Primers for the PCR totalled 60 Vbeta and 13 Jbeta. TCRdb keeps only in-frame clones here, not all; method: immunoSEQ multiplex PCR. The sample has over 100,000 clones; almost 80% are singletons. The sequenced sample consisted of PBMCs. These receptors originate from a female donor in good health and CMV-seronegative.

This chain connects TRBV7-3 to TRBJ2-2; a possible D gene is TRBD1 (6 bases). V was trimmed by 5 bases and J by 6 bases, leaving 13 bases between them. CDR1 SGHTA and CDR2 FQGTGA come from the germline V gene. The CDR3 consists of 14 residues. CDR3 residues: CASSPRDNAGELFF. The CDR3, as DNA: TGTGCCAGCAGCCCCCGGGACAATGCCGGGGAGCTGTTTTTT. Supplemented by reference TRBV7-3 and TRBJ2-2, the full variable domain reads GAGVSQTPSNKVTEKGKYVELRCDPISGHTALYWYRQSLGQGPEFLIYFQGTGAADDSGLPNDRFFAVRPEGSVSTLKIQRTERGDSAVYLCASSPRDNAGELFFGEGSRLTVL.

This chain connects TRBV9 to TRBJ2-1, with TRBD1 identical over 7 bases. Germline V lookup: CDR1 SGDLS, CDR2 YYNGEE. The trim removed 3 bases at V and 3 bases at J, leaving 3 bases unmatched. The CDR3 is 14 amino acids. CDR3 bases: TGTGCCAGCAGCGGCCGACAGGGCTACAATGAGCAGTTCTTC. Its protein product is CASSGRQGYNEQFF.

The gene calls are TRBV4-2 and TRBJ1-4; the D is unclear. Germline V gene lookup returns CDR1 LGHNA and CDR2 YNFKEQ. The CDR3 covers 14 residues. Deletions cut 0 bases from V and 12 bases from J, with 14 bases between. The CDR3 nucleotides are TGTGCCAGCAGCCAAGAGGACTGGCCGGCGGAACTGTTTTTT. As protein: CASSQEDWPAELFF.

The chain combines TRBV29-1 with TRBJ2-5; TRBD1 might be the D (5 bases). The V end lost 5 bases, the J end lost 4 bases, and 11 bases lay between the germline ends. Germline V CDR1 and CDR2: SQVTM, ANQGSEA. This CDR3 is built from 12 residues. The CDR3 bases are TGCAGCGTTCGACAGCCGGGAGAGACCCAGTACTTC. This codes for CSVRQPGETQYF.

This chain joins TRBV27 and TRBJ2-1; 7 nucleotides line up with TRBD2. V lost 7 bases and J lost 6; bases outside the gene matches: 9. This CDR3 comprises 14 residues. CDR1 is MNHEY, CDR2 SMNVEV, per germline (reference sequence). CDR3 protein: CASTLAGESNEQFF. As DNA, the CDR3 is TGTGCCAGCACCTTGGCGGGAGAAAGCAATGAGCAGTTCTTC.